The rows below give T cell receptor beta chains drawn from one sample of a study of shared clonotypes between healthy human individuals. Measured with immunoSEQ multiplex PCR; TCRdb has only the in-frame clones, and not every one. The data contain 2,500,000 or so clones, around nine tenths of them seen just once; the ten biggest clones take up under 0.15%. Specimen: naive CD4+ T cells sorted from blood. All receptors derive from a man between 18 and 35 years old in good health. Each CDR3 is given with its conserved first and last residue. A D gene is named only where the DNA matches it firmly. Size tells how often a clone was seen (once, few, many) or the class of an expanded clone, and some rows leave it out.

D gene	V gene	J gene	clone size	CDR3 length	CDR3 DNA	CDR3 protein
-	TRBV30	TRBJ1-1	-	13	TGTGCCTGGAGTGTGGGAGGCCCAGCTGAAGCTTTCTTT	CAWSVGGPAEAFF
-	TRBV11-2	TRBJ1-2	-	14	TGTGCCAGCAGCTTAGATCGAGGAGGCTATGGCTACACCTTC	CASSLDRGGYGYTF
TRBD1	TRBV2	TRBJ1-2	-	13	TGTGCCAGCAGTGCGGACAGGCCCTATGGCTACACCTTC	CASSADRPYGYTF
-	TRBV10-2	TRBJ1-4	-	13	TGCGCCAGCAGTGGCATGGGCCGAGAAAAACTGTTTTTT	CASSGMGREKLFF
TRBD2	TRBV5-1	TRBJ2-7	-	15	TGCGCCAGCAGCTTCCTAGCGGGCTCTATCTACGAGCAGTACTTC	CASSFLAGSIYEQYF
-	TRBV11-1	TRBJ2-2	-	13	TGTGCCAGCAGCTTAGATTTGGCCGGGGAGCTGTTTTTT	CASSLDLAGELFF
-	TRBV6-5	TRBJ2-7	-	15	TGTGCCAGCAGTTACTTCCAACAGAGGGTAAGGGAGCAGTACTTC	CASSYFQQRVREQYF
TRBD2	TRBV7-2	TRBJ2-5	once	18	TGTGCCAGCAGCTTAGCCCGGACTAGCGGGGGACATGATGAGACCCAGTACTTC	CASSLARTSGGHDETQYF
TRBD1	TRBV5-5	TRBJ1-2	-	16	TGTGCCAGCAGCTTTAGTCAGGGGGCGCTGGACTATGGCTACACCTTC	CASSFSQGALDYGYTF
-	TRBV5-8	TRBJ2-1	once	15	TGTGCCAGCAGCCAGGGGGGACAGCCTTACAATGAGCAGTTCTTC	CASSQGGQPYNEQFF
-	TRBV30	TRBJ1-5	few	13	TGTGCCTGGACCCAAGGGGGGGATCAGCCCCAGCATTTT	CAWTQGGDQPQHF
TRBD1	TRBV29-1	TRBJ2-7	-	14	TGCAGCGCCGGGATGCAAGGGGGCGGACTCGAGCAGTACTTC	CSAGMQGGGLEQYF
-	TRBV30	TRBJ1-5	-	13	TGTGCCTGGAGTGTAGGGGAGAGTCAGCCCCAGCATTTT	CAWSVGESQPQHF
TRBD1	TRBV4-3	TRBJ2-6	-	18	TGCGCCAGCAGCCTTCAGCCAGGGACAGGGACCGGGGCCAACGTCCTGACTTTC	CASSLQPGTGTGANVLTF
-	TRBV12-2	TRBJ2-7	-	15	TGTGCAAGTCGCTTAGGCCCCGGACCCGCCTACGAGCAGTACTTC	CASRLGPGPAYEQYF
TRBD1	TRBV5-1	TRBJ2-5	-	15	TGCGCCAGCAGCTTGGGACAGGGGGTCGGCGAGACCCAGTACTTC	CASSLGQGVGETQYF
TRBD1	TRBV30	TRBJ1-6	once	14	TGTGCCTGGAGTGTACGACAGGGCGATTCACCCCTCCACTTT	CAWSVRQGDSPLHF
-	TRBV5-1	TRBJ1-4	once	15	TGCGCCAGCAGCTCGGGTTCAGGGGTTGGTGAAAAACTGTTTTTT	CASSSGSGVGEKLFF
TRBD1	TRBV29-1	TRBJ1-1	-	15	TGCAGCGTTGAACGGCAGGGGGGTAGGAACACTGAAGCTTTCTTT	CSVERQGGRNTEAFF
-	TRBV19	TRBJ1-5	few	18	TGTGCCACCGGACAGCCAACGTTGGGCGGTTTAAGTACTCAGCCCCAGCATTTT	CATGQPTLGGLSTQPQHF
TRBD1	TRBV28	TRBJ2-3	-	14	TGTGCCAGCAGGACGGGACAGGGTTCAGATACGCAGTATTTT	CASRTGQGSDTQYF
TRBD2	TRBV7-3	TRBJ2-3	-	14	TGTGCCAGCAGCTTAGGACTAGCCGGGGATACGCAGTATTTT	CASSLGLAGDTQYF
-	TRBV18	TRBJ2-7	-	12	TGTGCCAGCTCACCTAAGCGGGACGAGCAGTACTTC	CASSPKRDEQYF
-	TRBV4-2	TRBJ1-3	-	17	TGTGCCAGCAGCCCGAGGCTAAGTTGGGGAGGTGAAAACACCATATATTTT	CASSPRLSWGGENTIYF
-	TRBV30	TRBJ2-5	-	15	TGTGCCGGGAAAGGAGGGAAGGGCCCGGGGGAGACCCAGTACTTC	CAGKGGKGPGETQYF
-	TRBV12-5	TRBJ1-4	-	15	TGTGCTAGTGGTTTGTGGGGCCCAGGGAATGAAAAACTGTTTTTT	CASGLWGPGNEKLFF
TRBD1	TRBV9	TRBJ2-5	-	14	TGTGCCAGCAGCGTAGCTACAGGGGGAGAGACCCAGTACTTC	CASSVATGGETQYF
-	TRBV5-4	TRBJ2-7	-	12	TGTGCCAGCAGTTCGACGGGATACGAGCAGTACTTC	CASSSTGYEQYF
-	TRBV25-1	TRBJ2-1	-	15	TGTGCCAGCTCCCAACCCCAGGGAGGTTACAATGAGCAGTTCTTC	CASSQPQGGYNEQFF
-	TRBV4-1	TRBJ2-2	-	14	TGCGCCAGCAGCCAAGTGGAGGGCGCCGGGGAGCTGTTTTTT	CASSQVEGAGELFF
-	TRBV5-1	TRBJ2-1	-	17	TGCGCCAGCAGCCCCCGGCGAGGCTTAACATTGATCGATGAGCAGTTCTTC	CASSPRRGLTLIDEQFF
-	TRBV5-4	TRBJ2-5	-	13	TGTGCCAGCAGCGGGAACAGCGCGGAGACCCAGTACTTC	CASSGNSAETQYF
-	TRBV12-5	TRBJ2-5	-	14	TGTGCTAGTGGTTCAGGCAGGGTGAAAGAGACCCAGTACTTC	CASGSGRVKETQYF
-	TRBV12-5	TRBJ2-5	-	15	TGTGCTAGTGGTTTGGACCTTGGGCCCCAAGAGACCCAGTACTTC	CASGLDLGPQETQYF
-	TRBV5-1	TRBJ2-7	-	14	TGCGCCAGCAGCCCCGGGGGTGTTCTCTACGAGCAGTACTTC	CASSPGGVLYEQYF
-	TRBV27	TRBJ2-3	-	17	TGTGCCAGCAGTTTATCAACCGGGACCTTCAACACAGATACGCAGTATTTT	CASSLSTGTFNTDTQYF
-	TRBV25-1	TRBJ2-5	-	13	TGTGCCAGCAGTCGGGACGATCAAGAGACCCAGTACTTC	CASSRDDQETQYF
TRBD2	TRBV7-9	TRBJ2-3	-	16	TGTGCCAGCAGACCTCATTCTAGCGGGGAGGCAGATACGCAGTATTTT	CASRPHSSGEADTQYF
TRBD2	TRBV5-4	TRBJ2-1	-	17	TGTGCCAGCAGCCAAGGTGGAGCGGGAGGGTCCCACAATGAGCAGTTCTTC	CASSQGGAGGSHNEQFF
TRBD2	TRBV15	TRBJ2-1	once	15	TGTGCCACCAGGTCCGAACGCGGGGGGTTCAATGAGCAGTTCTTC	CATRSERGGFNEQFF
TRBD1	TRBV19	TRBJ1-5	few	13	TGTGCCAGTAGTGGGACAGGGGGCTGGCCCCAGCATTTT	CASSGTGGWPQHF
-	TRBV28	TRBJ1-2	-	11	TGTGCCCTAAATTCTGGGCGTGGCTACACCTTC	CALNSGRGYTF
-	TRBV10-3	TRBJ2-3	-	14	TGTGCCATCATGAGGGCCGGGGGCACAGATACGCAGTATTTT	CAIMRAGGTDTQYF
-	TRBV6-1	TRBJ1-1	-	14	TGTGCCAGCAGTGATGGGACCCTCCGTACTGAAGCTTTCTTT	CASSDGTLRTEAFF
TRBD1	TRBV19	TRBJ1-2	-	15	TGTGCCAGTAACGGACAGGGAGTGGGTGACTATGGCTACACCTTC	CASNGQGVGDYGYTF
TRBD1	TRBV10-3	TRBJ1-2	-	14	TGTGCCATCAGTGAGAACAGGGGGGTCGATGGCTACACCTTC	CAISENRGVDGYTF
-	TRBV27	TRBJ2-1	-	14	TGTGCCAGCAGCTCCATAGTGGCCTACAATGAGCAGTTCTTC	CASSSIVAYNEQFF
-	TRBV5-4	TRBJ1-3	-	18	TGTGCCAGCAGCTTGGATGTGGGGGGAAGAGCTTCTGGAAACACCATATATTTT	CASSLDVGGRASGNTIYF
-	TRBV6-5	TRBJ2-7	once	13	TGTGCCAGCAAGAAGGCGAGCTCCTACGAGCAGTACTTC	CASKKASSYEQYF
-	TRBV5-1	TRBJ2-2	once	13	TGCGCCAGCAGCTTGTCGGGGGAGGCACGGCTGTTTTTT	CASSLSGEARLFF